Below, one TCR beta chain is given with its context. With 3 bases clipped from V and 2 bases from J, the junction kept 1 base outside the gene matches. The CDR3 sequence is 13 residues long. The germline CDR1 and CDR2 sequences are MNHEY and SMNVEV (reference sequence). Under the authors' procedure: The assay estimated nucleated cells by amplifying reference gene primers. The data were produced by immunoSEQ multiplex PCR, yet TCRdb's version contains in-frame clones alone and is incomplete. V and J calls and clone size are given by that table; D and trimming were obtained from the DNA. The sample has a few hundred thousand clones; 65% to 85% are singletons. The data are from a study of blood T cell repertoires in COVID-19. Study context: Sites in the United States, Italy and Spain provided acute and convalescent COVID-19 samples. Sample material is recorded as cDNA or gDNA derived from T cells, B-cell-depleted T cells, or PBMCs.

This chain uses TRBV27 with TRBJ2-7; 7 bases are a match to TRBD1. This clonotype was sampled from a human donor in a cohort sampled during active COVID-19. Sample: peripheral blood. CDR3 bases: TGTGCCAGCAGTTTCCAGGGGGCCTACGAGCAGTACTTC. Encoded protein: CASSFQGAYEQYF.